This T cell receptor (beta chain) was captured in a study of T cells in women clearing cervical HPV infection. CDR1 SGHAT and CDR2 FQDESV come from the germline V gene (reference sequence). This CDR3 has 15 residues. Losses at the gene ends were 6 bases for V and 7 bases for J; bases not matched to a gene: 10. Remarks on this clone: The missing CDR3 end, 3 residues past where the read stops, is filled in from the germline J gene.

immunoSEQ multiplex PCR used an average of around 1,200 ng genomic DNA. Generated by immunoSEQ multiplex PCR, the TCRdb table keeps only in-frame clones and is missing some. The sample data list about 37,000 clones. The sequencing sample was made of blood buffy coat. The chain links TRBV11-1 to TRBJ1-4, with 8 positions matching TRBD1. The clonotype originates from a woman between 18 and 69 years old with a cervical HPV16 infection that either progressed to CIN3+ or cleared (not recorded which). The covered CDR3 bases are TGTGCCAGCAGTATCGGGACAGGCGGAGGTGAAAAA. Translating gives CASSIGTGGGEK. The entire CDR3 sequence reads CASSIGTGGGEKLFF.